The sample holds one count of the clone carrying this TCR beta chain. The data originate from a study of radiotherapy plus CTLA-4 blockade in lung cancer. Overall study context: Disease control was achieved by 31% of patients, and objective responses by about 19%.

The study gave focal radiation plus ipilimumab CTLA-4 blockade to patients with chemo-refractory metastatic non-small-cell lung cancer. Using immunoSEQ multiplex PCR, the repertoire was profiled, and TCRdb retains in-frame clones only, with some absent. The repertoire holds about 95,000 clones, with 82% as singletons. The CDR3 has 14 amino acids. Germline values: CDR1 LNHDA, CDR2 SQIVND (reference sequence). V trimming: 5 bases; J trimming: 8 bases; junction bases outside the gene matches: 9. The chain recombines TRBV19 with TRBJ2-1; 7 bases fit TRBD2. This clonotype was obtained from a human donor with non-small cell lung cancer who had a partial response to radiotherapy plus ipilimumab. The sample here was peripheral blood, taken from a patient treated with radiotherapy plus ipilimumab. The DNA of the CDR3 is TGTGCCAGTAGTCCCCGGGAGGCATGGCATGAGCAGTTCTTC. This codes for CASSPREAWHEQFF.